These 2 T cell receptor beta chains share one sample of origin, sequenced in a study of Graves' ophthalmopathy and Graves' hyperthyroidism (dated by TCRdb to the late 2010s). The instrument was an Illumina HiSeq 2000. For repertoire sequencing, the TCR beta CDR3 regions were amplified from RNA transcripts. A first-round RT-PCR used HTBI primers with the Qiagen OneStep RT-PCR kit, followed by a second-round multiplex PCR, size selection and purification. TCRdb reprocessing: public reads trimmed at Q25 with fastp, clones called with MiXCR, in-frame beta chains kept. Each CDR3 protein gets just one entry, which takes the most common genes and DNA from the rows behind it. The sample table contains 580,000 or so distinct CDR3 sequences; only one count was recorded for about 40% of them. 4% to 5% of the sample is held by the ten biggest clonotypes. The sample consisted of peripheral blood or thyroid tissue (not recorded which). The origin of the receptors is an adult man with Graves' hyperthyroidism.

This clonotype was seen ten or more times. J is TRBJ2-5 and V is TRBV5-8; tentatively, D is TRBD1 (5 bases). This CDR3 comprises 16 residues. The V and J ends lost 0 bases and 5 bases respectively, with 17 bases between them. Germline CDR1 is SGHTS and CDR2 is YDEGEE. CDR3 nucleotides: TGTGCCAGCAGCTTGGATAGGGGCTTGAGTAGGGAGACCCAGTACTTC. This encodes CASSLDRGLSRETQYF.

This clonotype has ten or more counts. This chain joins TRBV6-1 and TRBJ1-4; unclear D gene. CDR3 length: 13 amino acids. V gave up 2 bases and J gave up 8 bases, with 9 bases separating them. Germline values: CDR1 MNHNS, CDR2 SASEGT. The CDR3 here is CASSERGGEKLFF. The DNA for the CDR3 is TGTGCCAGCAGTGAACGGGGTGGGGAAAAACTGTTTTTT.